The clone carrying this TCR beta chain was found a few times. These data originate in a study of control samples from healthy donors and cancer patients. TCRdb's table, derived via immunoSEQ multiplex PCR, lists solely in-frame clones and lacks some. The sample yields around 100,000 clones, over 75% seen once. CDR1 and CDR2 (germline): MGHRA, YSYEKL. The CDR3 is 18 residues long. With V trimmed by 0 bases and J by 6 bases, 11 bases remained unmatched. The chain uses TRBV4-1 and TRBJ2-1; TRBD2 agrees at 10 bases. This TCR came from a woman in her fifties or sixties in good health. The source material was blood. CDR3 bases: TGCGCCAGCAGCCAAGATGTCCCCACAGCGGGAGGGGCCAATGAGCAGTTCTTC. It yields the protein CASSQDVPTAGGANEQFF.